This is a list of T cell receptor beta chains from one sample in a study of identical twins. MiXCR, run by TCRdb on the 5' RACE reads, gives a single entry per CDR3 protein. The sample holds about 530,000 distinct CDR3 sequences, around 22% seen once. The same data also contributed to another study, on yellow fever vaccine responses in identical twins.

Sequencing was done on a sample of CD4+ T cells sorted from blood. These receptors came from a woman aged 18-29 years in good health. The CDR3 runs from the conserved cysteine through the conserved F or W. A D gene is named only where the DNA matches it firmly. The listing skips clone size in some rows; elsewhere it reads once, few, many or a size class.

. TRBJ2-3 TRBD2 TRBV12-3/TRBV12-4 CASSPPRIAGGTDTQYF TGTGCCAGCAGTCCTCCTCGGATAGCGGGGGGCACAGATACGCAGTATTTT
. TRBJ2-7 TRBD1 TRBV18 CASSPEGQGVEQYF TGTGCCAGCTCACCAGAGGGACAGGGGGTTGAGCAGTACTTC
. TRBJ2-4 TRBD1 TRBV12-3/TRBV12-4 CACSFGQGARLGKNIQYF TGTGCCTGCAGTTTCGGACAGGGGGCTCGATTAGGCAAAAACATTCAGTACTTC
. TRBJ1-6 TRBD1 TRBV20-1 CSARMDRGGNSPLHF TGCAGTGCTAGGATGGACAGGGGCGGTAATTCACCCCTCCACTTT
. TRBJ2-3 TRBD1 TRBV29-1 CSARTGGLDTQYF TGCAGCGCCCGGACAGGGGGTTTAGATACGCAGTATTTT
. TRBJ2-5 . TRBV20-1 CSARDPGTQETQYF TGCAGTGCTAGAGATCCGGGGACGCAAGAGACCCAGTACTTC
many TRBJ1-2 . TRBV12-3/TRBV12-4 CASSPRVGGYTF TGTGCCAGCAGTCCAAGGGTTGGTGGCTACACCTTC
few TRBJ2-3 TRBD2 TRBV24-1 CATSDGRLAGEDTQYF TGTGCCACCAGTGATGGTAGACTAGCGGGAGAAGATACGCAGTATTTT
few TRBJ2-7 TRBD2 TRBV10-3 CAIKSTSGNYEQYF TGTGCCATCAAATCGACTAGCGGGAACTACGAGCAGTACTTC
. TRBJ2-1 TRBD2 TRBV27 CASRQRGNSYNEQFF TGTGCCAGCAGACAGCGGGGAAACTCCTACAATGAGCAGTTCTTC
. TRBJ2-2 TRBD2 TRBV4-1 CASSQESGGGLTGELFF TGCGCCAGCAGCCAAGAATCCGGGGGGGGATTAACCGGGGAGCTGTTTTTT
few TRBJ2-2 . TRBV2 CASSENRGRTGELFF TGTGCCAGCAGTGAAAATAGGGGCCGGACCGGGGAGCTGTTTTTT
. TRBJ2-7 TRBD2 TRBV7-3 CASSLMSSGYNEQYF TGTGCCAGCAGCTTAATGTCTAGCGGGTACAACGAGCAGTACTTC
. TRBJ2-5 TRBD1 TRBV6-5 CASSYSGRTGGPQETQYF TGTGCCAGCAGTTACTCTGGCCGGACAGGGGGACCCCAAGAGACCCAGTACTTC
few TRBJ1-1 . TRBV12-3/TRBV12-4 CASSPPLGTEAFF TGTGCCAGCAGTCCCCCCCTAGGCACTGAAGCTTTCTTT
. TRBJ2-2 TRBD1 TRBV29-1 CSVRQGSNTGELFF TGCAGCGTAAGACAGGGTTCGAACACCGGGGAGCTGTTTTTT
many TRBJ2-3 . TRBV12-3/TRBV12-4 CASSRRPEGDTQYF TGTGCCAGCAGCCGAAGGCCGGAGGGTGATACGCAGTATTTT
few TRBJ2-7 TRBD2 TRBV12-3/TRBV12-4 CASSPPGLAGENEQYF TGTGCCAGCAGTCCACCGGGACTAGCGGGAGAAAACGAGCAGTACTTC
few TRBJ2-4 TRBD2 TRBV6-2/TRBV6-3 CASRSGGLTKNIQYF TGTGCCAGCAGGTCGGGGGGGCTTACCAAAAACATTCAGTACTTC
few TRBJ2-2 TRBD2 TRBV19 CASGRTDGELFF TGTGCCAGCGGGAGGACGGACGGGGAGCTGTTTTTT
few TRBJ1-2 . TRBV7-2 CASSLVANGYTF TGTGCCAGCAGCTTAGTGGCAAATGGCTACACCTTC
few TRBJ1-1 . TRBV7-8 CASSPREGGTEAFF TGTGCCAGCAGCCCCCGCGAGGGGGGCACTGAAGCTTTCTTT
. TRBJ1-1 . TRBV27 CASSLKDTTEAFF TGTGCCAGCAGTTTAAAGGATACCACTGAAGCTTTCTTT
few TRBJ2-3 . TRBV5-1 CASSPEWGVPATDTQYF TGCGCCAGCAGCCCGGAATGGGGGGTCCCAGCCACAGATACGCAGTATTTT
. TRBJ1-2 . TRBV4-1 CASSQVRQATRSNYGYTF TGCGCCAGCAGCCAAGTGAGGCAGGCCACTAGGAGTAACTATGGCTACACCTTC
. TRBJ1-1 TRBD1 TRBV12-3/TRBV12-4 CASRDRGRGGTEAFF TGTGCCAGCAGAGACAGGGGGCGAGGGGGCACTGAAGCTTTCTTT
. TRBJ1-2 TRBD1 TRBV25-1 CASSTQGADGYTF TGTGCCAGCAGTACACAGGGGGCGGATGGCTACACCTTC
. TRBJ2-1 TRBD2 TRBV29-1 CSGQLARSYNEQFF TGCAGCGGGCAACTAGCGCGATCCTACAATGAGCAGTTCTTC
. TRBJ2-7 . TRBV11-2 CASSFRGDNSYEQYF TGTGCCAGCAGCTTTCGCGGGGACAATTCTTACGAGCAGTACTTC
. TRBJ1-2 TRBD1 TRBV11-2 CASSPSPGQNFYGYTF TGTGCCAGCAGCCCATCCCCGGGACAGAATTTCTATGGCTACACCTTC
. TRBJ2-5 TRBD2 TRBV20-1 CSARGVGGSQETQYF TGCAGTGCTAGAGGCGTGGGGGGGTCCCAAGAGACCCAGTACTTC
few TRBJ1-6 TRBD1 TRBV3-1 CASRRQGRDSPLHF TGTGCCAGCAGGCGACAGGGAAGGGATTCACCCCTCCACTTT